This T cell receptor (beta chain) was captured in a study of blood T cell repertoires in COVID-19. Study-level information: Whether acute or convalescent, the COVID-19 samples came from the United States, Italy and Spain. The cDNA or gDNA used as material had been derived from T cells, B-cell-depleted T cells, or PBMCs.

Looked up from germline, CDR1 is SGHNT and CDR2 is YYREEE (reference sequence). CDR3 length: 13 residues. Trimming took 0 bases from V and 4 from J, leaving 5 bases between them. Original methodology: Estimates of nucleated cell counts were drawn from the amplification of reference gene primers. Profiling relied on immunoSEQ multiplex PCR, and the TCRdb table lists in-frame clones only, not all of them. V, J and clone size were drawn from that table, and D and trimming were deduced from the DNA. The sample yields about 100,000 clones, approximately 81% seen once. Source material: peripheral blood. This chain links TRBV5-4 with TRBJ1-5; TRBD1 might be the D (5 bases). This sequence was found in a human donor in a cohort sampled during active COVID-19. The CDR3, as DNA: TGTGCCAGCAGCTTGGACAGGAATCAGCCCCAGCATTTT. Translated, it gives CASSLDRNQPQHF.